Following are 32 T cell receptor beta chains from one sample sequenced in a study of blood T cell repertoires in COVID-19. The table came from immunoSEQ multiplex PCR; TCRdb's copy has only in-frame clones and leaves some out. In the table there are 250,000 or so clones, around four fifths of which are singletons. Sequenced: peripheral blood. The receptors here all came from a man in his 60s with acute or convalescent COVID-19.

The rearrangement joins TRBV5-1 to TRBJ2-7; 11 bases fit TRBD2. Germline CDR1 and CDR2: SGHRS and YFSETQ. After removal of 6 bases from V and 5 bases from J, the junction contained 4 bases not matched to a gene. The CDR3 is 13 amino acids. The CDR3 spells CASTLAGGNEQYF. As DNA, the CDR3 is TGCGCCAGCACTCTAGCGGGGGGTAACGAGCAGTACTTC.

The chain uses TRBV5-1 and TRBJ2-7, with TRBD1 matching over 8 bases. The CDR3 totals 15 residues. Trimming removed 5 bases from V and 2 bases from J; junction bases left unmatched: 9. Germline loops: CDR1 SGHRS, CDR2 YFSETQ. As DNA, the CDR3 is TGCGCCAGCAGTTCGAGGACAGGGCGAACCTACGAGCAGTACTTC. Its translation is CASSSRTGRTYEQYF. The whole variable domain, filled in from reference TRBV5-1 and TRBJ2-7, reads KAGVTQTPRYLIKTRGQQVTLSCSPISGHRSVSWYQQTPGQGLQFLFEYFSETQRNKGNFPGRFSGRQFSNSRSEMNVSTLELGDSALYLCASSSRTGRTYEQYFGPGTRLTVT.

This chain links TRBV9 with TRBJ2-1; 9 bases agree with TRBD1. Trimming removed 6 bases from V and 8 bases from J; junction bases left unmatched: 9. Germline V gene sequence: CDR1 SGDLS, CDR2 YYNGEE. The CDR3 extends over 14 amino acids. DNA of the CDR3: TGTGCCAGCAACCCTGGGACAGGGACTGATGAGCAGTTCTTC. Protein: CASNPGTGTDEQFF.

The V and J genes are TRBV18 and TRBJ1-1; D is ambiguous. The length of the CDR3 is 12 residues. Germline V CDR1 and CDR2: KGHSH, LQKENI. Deletions cut 6 bases from V and 0 bases from J, with 5 bases between. CDR3 loop: CASSSVNTEAFF. Here the CDR3 DNA reads TGTGCCAGCTCGTCCGTGAACACTGAAGCTTTCTTT.

The rearrangement links TRBV27 to TRBJ2-2, with D possibly TRBD2 on 6 matching bases. This CDR3 spans 14 amino acids. CDR1 is MNHEY, CDR2 SMNVEV, per germline (reference sequence). Deletions cut 3 bases from V and 6 bases from J, with 11 bases between. Here the CDR3 reads CASSFTWGAGELFF. The CDR3 DNA sequence: TGTGCCAGCAGTTTTACGTGGGGGGCCGGGGAGCTGTTTTTT.

The V and J genes are TRBV6-5 and TRBJ1-5, with a tentative D call TRBD1 (6 bases). V was clipped by 7 bases and J by 5 bases, with 9 bases between them. This CDR3 is built from 12 residues. Germline CDR1 and CDR2: MNHEY and SVGAGI. The CDR3 protein is CASIGQHQPQHF. The CDR3 region has the DNA TGTGCCAGCATCGGACAGCATCAGCCCCAGCATTTT.

The V gene is TRBV29-1, the J gene TRBJ1-1; no clear D gene. V lost 6 bases to trimming and J lost 2 bases, with 16 bases between them. This CDR3 comprises 14 residues. Germline CDR1 and CDR2: SQVTM and ANQGSEA. The CDR3 loop reads CSVDRGFPNTEAFF. CDR3 sequence (DNA): TGCAGCGTCGACCGAGGGTTTCCCAACACTGAAGCTTTCTTT.

The chain carries TRBV10-3 and TRBJ2-1; TRBD2 matches at 13 bases. The ends lost 6 bases at V and 8 bases at J; junction bases unmatched: 7. Germline V gene sequence: CDR1 ENHRY, CDR2 SYGVKD. The CDR3 covers 15 residues. CDR3 DNA sequence: TGTGCCATCAGACGAGGACTAGCGGGAGATTATGAGCAGTTCTTC. Protein product: CAIRRGLAGDYEQFF.

This clone was counted only a few times. The chain is built from TRBV14 and TRBJ2-3, with D hard to call. The CDR3 covers 13 residues. The germline V gene encodes CDR1 SGHDN and CDR2 FVKESK. The V end was cut by 4 bases, the J end by 3 bases, with 8 bases between. The CDR3 DNA reads as TGTGCCAGCAGCCTGACCGGGACAGATACGCAGTATTTT. It yields the protein CASSLTGTDTQYF. Looking up the rest from reference TRBV14 and TRBJ2-3 gives the full variable domain: EAGVTQFPSHSVIEKGQTVTLRCDPISGHDNLYWYRRVMGKEIKFLLHFVKESKQDESGMPNNRFLAERTGGTYSTLKVQPAELEDSGVYFCASSLTGTDTQYFGPGTRLTVL.

J is TRBJ1-6 and V is TRBV5-1, with TRBD1 identical over 8 bases. V lost 4 bases, J lost 5 bases, and 8 bases stayed unmatched. Germline-derived CDR1 and CDR2 are SGHRS and YFSETQ. The CDR3 has 16 amino acids. CDR3 DNA sequence: TGCGCCAGCAGCAGCAGGGGGCTGACAAATAATTCACCCCTCCACTTT. Translation: CASSSRGLTNNSPLHF.

The V call is TRBV7-3, the J call TRBJ1-1; 8 bases are shared with TRBD1. The V segment lost 5 bases and the J segment 11 bases; nucleotides outside the gene matches: 10. Germline V gives CDR1 SGHTA, CDR2 FQGTGA. This CDR3 spans 13 amino acids. The CDR3 DNA reads as TGTGCCAGCAGCGCCCGGACAGGGAAGTATGCTTTCTTT. It is translated as CASSARTGKYAFF.

The chain links TRBV9 to TRBJ1-4, with D perhaps matching TRBD1 (6 bases). The V end lost 3 bases, the J end lost 0 bases, and 15 bases lay between the germline ends. Germline V gene sequence: CDR1 SGDLS, CDR2 YYNGEE. CDR3 size: 17 residues. For the CDR3, the DNA is TGTGCCAGCAGCGCCTCCTCAGGGGTTGCAACTAATGAAAAACTGTTTTTT. Protein: CASSASSGVATNEKLFF. Looking up the rest from reference TRBV9 and TRBJ1-4 gives the full variable domain: DSGVTQTPKHLITATGQRVTLRCSPRSGDLSVYWYQQSLDQGLQFLIQYYNGEERAKGNILERFSAQQFPDLHSELNLSSLELGDSALYFCASSASSGVATNEKLFFGSGTQLSVL.

The rearrangement links TRBV4-3 to TRBJ2-7, with D perhaps matching TRBD1 (6 bases). The CDR3 is 15 residues long. CDR1 is LGHNA and CDR2 is YSLEER in the germline V gene. V gave up 0 bases and J gave up 0 bases, with 9 bases separating them. The CDR3 DNA sequence: TGCGCCAGCAGCCAAGATCCGGACAGCTCCTACGAGCAGTACTTC. Protein sequence: CASSQDPDSSYEQYF.

The chain employs TRBV10-3 and TRBJ2-7; a possible D gene is TRBD2 (6 bases). The germline CDR1 and CDR2 sequences are ENHRY and SYGVKD. This CDR3 spans 15 amino acids. Trimming left V 2 bases short and J 0 bases short, with 11 bases between. The CDR3 loop reads CAISEHGTSSYEQYF. CDR3 DNA: TGTGCCATCAGTGAGCATGGGACTTCCTCCTACGAGCAGTACTTC.

The J gene is TRBJ1-6, the V gene TRBV3-1 (or the pseudogene TRBV3-2); D gene ambiguous. Germline lookup yields CDR1 LGHDT and CDR2 YNNKEL (reference sequence). The V end lost 4 bases, the J end lost 9 bases, and 10 bases lay between the germline ends. The CDR3 is 13 amino acids. In nucleotides, the CDR3 is TGTGCCAGCAGCCGCCAAATGAGTTCACCCCTCCACTTT. This codes for CASSRQMSSPLHF.

V gene TRBV5-4 combines with J gene TRBJ1-6, with TRBD1 as a possible D gene (5 bases). Trimming removed 4 bases at V and 9 bases at J, with 17 bases between. The CDR3 length is 15 residues. CDR1 and CDR2 (germline): SGHNT, YYREEE (reference sequence). CDR3 amino acids: CASSPQPGPGSPLHF. In DNA, the CDR3 is TGTGCCAGCAGCCCTCAGCCAGGGCCGGGTTCACCCCTCCACTTT.

This sequence joins TRBV6-5 and TRBJ1-1; 7 bases align to TRBD1. The CDR3 spans 15 residues. Germline CDR1 MNHEY, CDR2 SVGAGI. Unmatched junction bases numbered 9, after V lost 7 bases and J lost 1 base. CDR3 DNA sequence: TGTGCCAGCACCACGAGGGGGCTAAAGAACACTGAAGCTTTCTTT. Translated, it gives CASTTRGLKNTEAFF.

This clone appeared a single time. The chain combines TRBV7-3 with TRBJ2-1; D unresolved. With 2 bases removed from V and 3 bases from J, the gap between germline ends came to 8 bases. The CDR3 is 14 amino acids. Germline CDR1 reads SGHTA; CDR2 reads FQGTGA. The CDR3 loop reads CASSLSGDYNEQFF. In nucleotides, the CDR3 is TGTGCCAGCAGCTTATCCGGAGACTACAATGAGCAGTTCTTC.

The chain employs TRBV15 and TRBJ2-4; tentative D call: TRBD1 (6 bases). V lost 2 bases, J lost 11 bases, and 22 bases lay in between. This CDR3 contains 16 residues. Per germline, CDR1 LNHNV and CDR2 YYDKDF (reference sequence). The CDR3 sequence: CATSRYGLGTTALQYF. The CDR3 nucleotides read TGTGCCACCAGCAGATATGGTCTGGGGACAACGGCCCTTCAGTACTTC.

This clone occurred a few times. The chain joins TRBV6-5 to TRBJ2-3, with 13 bases lining up with TRBD2. V trimming: 7 bases; J trimming: 4 bases; junction bases outside the gene matches: 2. Looked up from germline, CDR1 is MNHEY and CDR2 is SVGAGI. The CDR3 has 14 amino acids. Here the CDR3 DNA reads TGTGCCAGCAATGGACTAGCGGGAGCAGATACGCAGTATTTT. This sequence encodes CASNGLAGADTQYF.

This clone showed up just once. V is TRBV7-6 and J is TRBJ2-2; 9 nucleotides line up with TRBD2. There are 17 residues in the CDR3. Germline CDR1 SGHVS, CDR2 FNYEAQ. Trimming at V came to 1 base and at J to 7 bases, leaving 10 bases not matched to a gene. In nucleotides, the CDR3 is TGTGCCAGCAGCTTAGGGCCTAGCGGGGTAACTTTCGGGGAGCTGTTTTTT. Protein sequence: CASSLGPSGVTFGELFF.

The chain carries TRBV9 and TRBJ2-3, with 12 bases identical to TRBD2. This CDR3 is built from 16 residues. The ends lost 4 bases at V and 3 bases at J; junction bases unmatched: 6. The V gene's germline CDR1 is SGDLS and CDR2 YYNGEE. The CDR3 sequence: CASSPKLAGGTDTQYF. The CDR3 nucleotides read TGTGCCAGCAGCCCCAAACTAGCGGGGGGAACAGATACGCAGTATTTT.

V gene TRBV18 combines with J gene TRBJ1-5; TRBD1 aligns across 10 bases. CDR3 size: 18 residues. V dropped 3 bases and J dropped 0; count of bases not matched to a gene: 8. From germline, CDR1 is KGHSH and CDR2 LQKENI. CDR3 residues: CASSPVTGGGNSNQPQHF. Written as DNA, the CDR3 is TGTGCCAGCTCACCCGTGACAGGGGGCGGCAATAGCAATCAGCCCCAGCATTTT.

The chain recombines TRBV19 with TRBJ1-2; the D gene is possibly TRBD1 (6 bases). Per the germline V gene, CDR1 is LNHDA and CDR2 is SQIVND (reference sequence). This CDR3 is 13 amino acids long. V lost 7 bases and J lost 0, with 9 bases in between. The CDR3 loop is CASKDSANYGYTF. In DNA, the CDR3 is TGTGCCAGTAAGGACAGCGCTAACTATGGCTACACCTTC.

The chain carries TRBV7-8 and TRBJ2-3, with 7 bases fitting TRBD2. This CDR3 has 15 residues. Germline loops: CDR1 SGHVS, CDR2 FQNEAQ. V shed 0 bases and J 3 bases; nucleotides not matched to a gene: 3. The DNA of the CDR3 is TGTGCCAGCAGCTTAGCGGGGGGGATTACAGATACGCAGTATTTT. It is translated as CASSLAGGITDTQYF.

The J gene is TRBJ2-1, the V gene TRBV4-3; 14 bases are a match to TRBD2. V trimming: 5 bases; J trimming: 9 bases; junction bases outside the gene matches: 9. CDR3 length: 16 residues. Germline V gene lookup returns CDR1 LGHNA and CDR2 YSLEER. The CDR3 loop reads CASSWGLAGDLAEQFF. CDR3 nucleotides: TGCGCCAGCAGCTGGGGACTAGCGGGAGACCTCGCTGAGCAGTTCTTC.

The V call is TRBV7-8, the J call TRBJ2-5; 7 bases match TRBD1. The junction had 11 bases not matched to a gene; V was cut back by 2 bases and J by 5 bases. CDR3 size: 16 residues. From germline, CDR1 is SGHVS and CDR2 FQNEAQ. CDR3 sequence reads: CASSLPTGEQLETQYF. CDR3 sequence (DNA): TGTGCCAGCAGCTTACCTACAGGGGAACAGTTGGAGACCCAGTACTTC.

In this sample, this clone turned up a few times. The chain couples TRBV19 to TRBJ1-5; D remains ambiguous. With 4 bases removed from V and 2 bases from J, the gap between germline ends came to 9 bases. The CDR3 contains 14 residues. The V gene's germline CDR1 is LNHDA and CDR2 SQIVND (reference sequence). The CDR3 loop reads CASSRVGGNQPQHF. In nucleotides, the CDR3 is TGTGCCAGTAGTAGGGTGGGCGGCAATCAGCCCCAGCATTTT. The full variable domain, with the rest looked up from reference TRBV19 and TRBJ1-5, is DGGITQSPKYLFRKEGQNVTLSCEQNLNHDAMYWYRQDPGQGLRLIYYSQIVNDFQKGDIAEGYSVSREKKESFPLTVTSAQKNPTAFYLCASSRVGGNQPQHFGDGTRLSIL.

The V and J genes are TRBV9 and TRBJ2-1, with D possibly TRBD2 on 6 matching bases. The length of the CDR3 is 16 residues. The germline CDR1 and CDR2 sequences are SGDLS and YYNGEE. V was pared by 4 bases and J by 0 bases, with 14 bases between. CDR3 protein: CASSNLASSSYNEQFF. The DNA for the CDR3 is TGTGCCAGCAGCAACCTAGCGTCGAGCTCCTACAATGAGCAGTTCTTC.

This chain uses TRBV5-8 with TRBJ2-3; TRBD1 aligns across 7 bases. The J segment lost 4 bases and the V segment lost 4 bases, leaving 9 bases of the junction unmatched. The length of the CDR3 is 15 residues. The germline CDR1 and CDR2 sequences are SGHTS and YDEGEE. The CDR3 DNA reads TGTGCCAGCAGCCGATCTGGACAGGTGGCAGATACGCAGTATTTT. As protein: CASSRSGQVADTQYF.

Turning to this clone: The identical CDR3 is also encoded by other nucleotide sequences in the sample. J is TRBJ2-1 and V is TRBV19; 7 positions agree with TRBD1. With 3 bases clipped from V and 6 bases from J, the junction kept 5 bases outside the gene matches. CDR1 is LNHDA, CDR2 SQIVND, per germline (reference sequence). This CDR3 is 14 amino acids long. The CDR3 is CASSIRQGGNEQFF. CDR3 nucleotide sequence: TGTGCCAGTAGTATTCGACAGGGTGGCAATGAGCAGTTCTTC.

The rearrangement joins TRBV4-1 to TRBJ2-7; 7 nucleotides match TRBD2. J lost 6 bases, V lost 1 base, and 9 bases had no gene match. The CDR3 runs 15 residues. Germline CDR1 reads MGHRA; CDR2 reads YSYEKL. CDR3 residues: CASSQGAGAYREQYF. CDR3 sequence (DNA): TGCGCCAGCAGCCAAGGGGCGGGAGCGTACCGCGAGCAGTACTTC.